This entry is about one TCR beta chain. Its target is unknown. The data are from a study of T cell responses to AZD1222 COVID-19 vaccine. General study results and limits: Females made up more of the donors, who were largely white British, and clonal diversity may have come out too low. Only five to seven AZD1222 recipients tested seropositive at baseline.

Doses given second, at about 4 or about 12 weeks, were pooled. TCRdb keeps only in-frame clones here, not all; method: immunoSEQ multiplex PCR. This repertoire shows about 140,000 clones, approximately 90% found once; its top ten account for 3.1%. Germline CDR1 is MDHEN and CDR2 is SYDVKM. The CDR3 contains 8 residues. The receptor comes from an adult who received the AZD1222 COVID-19 vaccine. The source material was peripheral blood, sampled 28 days after the second AZD1222 dose. The V gene is TRBV28, the J gene TRBJ1-1; TRBD1 aligns across 8 bases. DNA for the CDR3: TGTGCAACAGGGGGGGCTTTCTTT. Protein sequence: CATGGAFF.